The T cell receptor beta chain described here comes from a study of T cells after yellow fever vaccination. There are 16 residues in the CDR3. The V gene's germline CDR1 is SGHTA and CDR2 FQGNSA. With V trimmed by 1 base and J by 9 bases, 4 bases remained unmatched. Overall study results and limits: FACS-sorted repertoires could harbor abundant contaminating bulk-population clonotypes. Weaker overall was a secondary response that nonetheless peaked faster, on day 5 versus 15.

UMIs were added to TCR cDNA along with a universal primer site when it was made by 5'RACE template switching. TCRdb itself ran the 5' RACE reads through MiXCR, one entry per CDR3 protein. Of about 220,000 distinct CDR3 sequences in the sample, about 3% were seen once. This clonotype was seen ten or more times. The antigen remains unidentified. Sequences were derived from CD4+ T cells sorted from PBMCs, sampled 10 days after the yellow fever booster vaccination. The chain carries TRBV7-2 and TRBJ2-1; 15 nucleotides align to TRBD2. The receptor's source is a man aged 18 to 30 who received the YFV17D yellow fever vaccine. This CDR3 reads CASSLDGLAGGFEQFF. In DNA, the CDR3 is TGTGCCAGCAGCTTAGACGGACTAGCGGGGGGGTTTGAGCAGTTCTTC.